This TCR beta chain is drawn from a study of patients and donors after allogeneic stem cell transplantation. Germline V gives CDR1 MNHNS, CDR2 SASEGT. The CDR3 is 17 amino acids. J lost 5 bases, V lost 3 bases, and 12 bases had no gene match. TCRdb itself ran the RT-PCR reads through MiXCR, one entry per CDR3 protein. Of approximately 250,000 distinct CDR3 sequences detected, roughly an eighth appear once; the ten largest clones hold around a tenth. The chain couples TRBV6-1 to TRBJ2-3; the match to TRBD1 covers 9 bases. Sample: blood, either unsorted or a sorted T cell fraction (not recorded which). The TCR comes from a human donor who was either an allogeneic HSCT recipient or a stem cell or donor lymphocyte infusion donor (not recorded which). It is not recorded whose cells these are; they may come from a transplant donor. CDR3 region: CASSDGSQGARKDTQYF. The CDR3 region has the DNA TGTGCCAGCAGTGACGGCTCACAGGGGGCGCGTAAAGATACGCAGTATTTT.